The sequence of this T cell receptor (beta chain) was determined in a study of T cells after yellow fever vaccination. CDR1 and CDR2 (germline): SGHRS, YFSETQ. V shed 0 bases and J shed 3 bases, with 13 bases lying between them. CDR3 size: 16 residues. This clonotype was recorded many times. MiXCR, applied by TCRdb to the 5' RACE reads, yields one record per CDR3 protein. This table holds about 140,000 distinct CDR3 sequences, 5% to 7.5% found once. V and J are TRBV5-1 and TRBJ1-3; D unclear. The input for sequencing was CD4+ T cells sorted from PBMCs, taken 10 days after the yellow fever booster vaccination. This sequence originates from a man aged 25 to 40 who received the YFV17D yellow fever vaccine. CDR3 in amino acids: CASSLAGGRLGNTIYF. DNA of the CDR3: TGCGCCAGCAGCTTGGCCGGAGGGCGTCTTGGAAACACCATATATTTT. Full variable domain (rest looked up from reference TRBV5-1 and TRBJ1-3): KAGVTQTPRYLIKTRGQQVTLSCSPISGHRSVSWYQQTPGQGLQFLFEYFSETQRNKGNFPGRFSGRQFSNSRSEMNVSTLELGDSALYLCASSLAGGRLGNTIYFGEGSWLTVV.